The clone carrying this T cell receptor beta chain was seen many times. Its antigen remains unknown. These data originate in a study of T cells after yellow fever vaccination. Study-wide findings and caveats: Faster peaking, at day 5 versus 15, marked a secondary response that was weaker.

TCRdb ran MiXCR on the 5' RACE reads and lists one entry per CDR3 protein. The table has 250,000 to 400,000 distinct CDR3 sequences, around 4.3% seen once. J was trimmed by 6 bases and V by 4 bases; bases with no gene match: 15. The germline V gene has CDR1 SGHRS and CDR2 YFSETQ. The CDR3 consists of 16 residues. Sample: PBMCs, taken 15 days after the yellow fever booster vaccination. The V call is TRBV5-1, the J call TRBJ2-7; 8 bases fit TRBD1. The clonotype originates from a man aged 18 to 35 who received the YFV17D yellow fever vaccine. For the CDR3, the DNA is TGCGCCAGCAGCCGACAAACTTGGACCCAGGGGGCCGAGCAGTACTTC. This codes for CASSRQTWTQGAEQYF.